These T cell receptor beta chains were read from a single sample in a study of radiotherapy plus CTLA-4 blockade in lung cancer. Repertoires were generated with immunoSEQ multiplex PCR, while TCRdb's copy carries only in-frame clones and drops some. The data contain approximately 33,000 clones, about 72% of them singletons. The source material was peripheral blood, sampled from a patient treated with radiotherapy plus ipilimumab. These receptors all stem from a human donor with non-small cell lung cancer who had stable disease on radiotherapy plus ipilimumab. Each CDR3 is given with its conserved first and last residue.

j_gene | v_gene | len | CDR3aa
TRBJ1-2 | TRBV30 | 13 | CAWSVDRGLGYTF
TRBJ1-6 | TRBV19 | 14 | CASSITGSNSPLHF
TRBJ1-5 | TRBV18 | 15 | CASSPTGHPNQPQHF
TRBJ1-4 | TRBV27 | 11 | CASSSSGALFF
TRBJ1-2 | TRBV19 | 11 | CASMGTDGYTF
TRBJ2-3 | TRBV5-1 | 16 | CASSLAGGGGTDTQYF
TRBJ1-5 | TRBV15 | 14 | CATSRVGSNQPQHF
TRBJ2-7 | TRBV2 | 14 | CASTSGQGNYEQYF
TRBJ1-2 | TRBV7-9 | 12 | CASSLGGDGYTF
TRBJ2-5 | TRBV11-2 | 16 | CASSLKFDRTWETQYF
TRBJ2-5 | TRBV4-1 | 16 | CASSQGGLGREETQYF
TRBJ1-2 | TRBV11-3 | 13 | CASSFDGGQGYTF
TRBJ2-1 | TRBV11-3 | 15 | CASSLKSSPGNEQFF
TRBJ1-3 | TRBV25-1 | 14 | CASSTRGAGNTIYF
TRBJ2-2 | TRBV2 | 11 | CASRVTGELFF
TRBJ1-2 | TRBV7-9 | 18 | CASSDTGQFPTYFYGYTF
TRBJ2-6 | TRBV27 | 13 | CASLRAGANVLTF
TRBJ2-7 | TRBV9 | 12 | CASSHRGYEQYF
TRBJ1-3 | TRBV5-4 | 14 | CASSPRGSGNTIYF
TRBJ1-1 | TRBV10-3 | 13 | CAISVDRGVEAFF
TRBJ2-3 | TRBV27 | 14 | CASNGGKITDTQYF
TRBJ1-6 | TRBV25-1 | 14 | CASNPSELNSPLHF
TRBJ1-5 | TRBV27 | 16 | CASSYRGGMGGQPQHF
TRBJ1-1 | TRBV5-1 | 14 | CATTHNIMNTEAFF
TRBJ1-6 | TRBV14 | 16 | CASSQTQGVYRSPLHF
TRBJ1-5 | TRBV27 | 15 | CASSLSPQGSWPQHF
TRBJ2-3 | TRBV7-7 | 16 | CASSLAPGTSTDTQYF
TRBJ2-5 | TRBV30 | 14 | CAWSVRGVQETQYF
TRBJ2-1 | TRBV9 | 16 | CASSVVEGGSYNEQFF
TRBJ1-2 | TRBV15 | 15 | CATSRDRTVSYGYTF
TRBJ2-2 | TRBV19 | 14 | CATRTSSNTGELFF
TRBJ1-1 | TRBV4-1 | 15 | CASTKGSGGDTEAFF
TRBJ1-6 | TRBV4-1 | 17 | CASSQDRAAGRNSPLHF
TRBJ2-3 | TRBV2 | 17 | CASFRPQRGPSTDTQYF
TRBJ2-4 | TRBV11-2 | 14 | CASSLGPGSNIQYF
TRBJ1-2 | TRBV18 | 13 | CASSSTGGHGYTF
TRBJ1-1 | TRBV18 | 15 | CASSPQRDRNTEAFF
TRBJ2-1 | TRBV5-6 | 16 | CASSPMDVLSYNEQFF
TRBJ1-1 | TRBV14 | 14 | CASSQGQLNTEAFF